The source of this TCR beta chain is a study of cytomegalovirus exposure and HLA in healthy donors. 13 Jbeta primers and 60 Vbeta primers were used for the PCR. Profiled with immunoSEQ multiplex PCR; TCRdb holds only in-frame clones, not every one. The table records around 74,000 clones, 79% of them present only once. This CDR3 has 15 amino acids. The J segment lost 0 bases and the V segment lost 6 bases, leaving 5 bases of the junction unmatched. CDR1 and CDR2 from the germline V gene are MNHNS and SASEGT. The rearrangement links TRBV6-1 to TRBJ2-7; 10 positions match TRBD2. Sequenced sample: PBMCs. The receptor's source is a young man in good health and CMV-seronegative. The chain's CDR3 is CASRRGTSDSYEQYF. CDR3 coding DNA: TGTGCCAGCAGACGCGGGACTAGCGACTCCTACGAGCAGTACTTC.